The subject of this entry is one T cell receptor (beta chain). Antigen: not known. The sample belongs to a study of OX40 agonist ivuxolimab in advanced cancers. V was clipped by 6 bases and J by 4 bases, with 16 bases between them. The CDR3 spans 15 residues. Germline V gives CDR1 MDHEN, CDR2 SYDVKM. Broader study findings: Averaging showed that CD8+ T cells had more expanded clones than CD4+ did.

Clones were read by immunoSEQ multiplex PCR, and TCRdb kept only the in-frame ones, dropping some. Of around 74,000 clones listed, roughly 91% are singletons. The sequenced sample was CD4+ or CD8+ T cells sorted from blood, obtained in a trial of the OX40 agonist ivuxolimab. This receptor was taken from an adult with an advanced solid tumor such as melanoma, head and neck, liver or kidney cancer. The chain combines TRBV28 with TRBJ1-5, with D hard to call. The CDR3 DNA follows: TGTGCCAGCAGGATCCAAGGGTTCGCAAATCAGCCCCAGCATTTT. It specifies CASRIQGFANQPQHF.